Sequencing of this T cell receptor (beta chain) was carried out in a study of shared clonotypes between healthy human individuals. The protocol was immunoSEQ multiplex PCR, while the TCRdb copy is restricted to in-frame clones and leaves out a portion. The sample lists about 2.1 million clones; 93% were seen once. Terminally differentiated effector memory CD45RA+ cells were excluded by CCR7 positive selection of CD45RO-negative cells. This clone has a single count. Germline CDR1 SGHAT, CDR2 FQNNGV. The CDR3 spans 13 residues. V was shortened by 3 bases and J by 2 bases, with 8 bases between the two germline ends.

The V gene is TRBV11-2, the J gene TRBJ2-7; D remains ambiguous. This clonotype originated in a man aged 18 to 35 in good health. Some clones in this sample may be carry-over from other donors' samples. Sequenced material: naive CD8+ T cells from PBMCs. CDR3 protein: CASSFSAPYEQYF. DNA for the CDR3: TGTGCCAGCAGCTTTTCAGCCCCCTACGAGCAGTACTTC.